A selection of T cell receptor beta chains follows, all from one sample in a study of cytomegalovirus exposure and HLA in healthy donors. Assay: immunoSEQ multiplex PCR; the TCRdb copy retains only in-frame clones and omits some. The data show more than 150,000 clones, approximately 84% seen once. The material sequenced was PBMCs. Source of these receptors: a boy between 10 and 17 years old in good health and CMV-seronegative. The CDR3 runs from the conserved cysteine through the conserved F or W. A D gene is named only where the DNA matches it firmly. Some rows mark clone size as missing; the rest say once, few, many or name a class of expanded clone.

V gene: TRBV7-2; D gene: TRBD2; J gene: TRBJ2-4; clone size: NA; CDR3 DNA: TGTGCCAGCAGCTACGGGGGGGGGAGTGCCAAAAACATTCAGTACTTC; CDR3 protein: CASSYGGGSAKNIQYF
V gene: TRBV30; D gene: TRBD1; J gene: TRBJ2-7; clone size: NA; CDR3 DNA: TGTGCCTGGAGTCGGGACAGGGGTTCCGAGCAGTACTTC; CDR3 protein: CAWSRDRGSEQYF
V gene: TRBV9; D gene: NA; J gene: TRBJ2-1; clone size: NA; CDR3 DNA: TGTGCCAGCATGAGGAACAATGAGCAGTTCTTC; CDR3 protein: CASMRNNEQFF
V gene: TRBV7-2; D gene: TRBD1; J gene: TRBJ2-7; clone size: NA; CDR3 DNA: TGTGCCAGCGGGACAGGGAGCTCCTACGAGCAGTACTTC; CDR3 protein: CASGTGSSYEQYF
V gene: TRBV5-4; D gene: TRBD1; J gene: TRBJ1-2; clone size: NA; CDR3 DNA: TGTGCCAGCAGCAAGGAGGGACAGGGGGGGTATGGCTACACCTTC; CDR3 protein: CASSKEGQGGYGYTF
V gene: TRBV7-2; D gene: NA; J gene: TRBJ1-4; clone size: NA; CDR3 DNA: TGTGCCAGCAGCTTAGCACAGGGCACTCGGGAAAAACTGTTTTTT; CDR3 protein: CASSLAQGTREKLFF
V gene: TRBV11-2; D gene: TRBD2; J gene: TRBJ2-1; clone size: NA; CDR3 DNA: TGTGCCAGCAGCCCGAAAGTGGGCATAGCGGGAAATGAGCAGTTCTTC; CDR3 protein: CASSPKVGIAGNEQFF
V gene: TRBV5-8; D gene: TRBD1; J gene: TRBJ1-5; clone size: NA; CDR3 DNA: TGTGCCAGCAGCTCGTATGACAGGGACAATCAGCCCCAGCATTTT; CDR3 protein: CASSSYDRDNQPQHF
V gene: TRBV6-1; D gene: TRBD2; J gene: TRBJ2-5; clone size: once; CDR3 DNA: TGTTCTAGCGGGACCAGATTGACCCAGTACTTC; CDR3 protein: CSSGTRLTQYF
V gene: TRBV6-5; D gene: NA; J gene: TRBJ2-5; clone size: NA; CDR3 DNA: TGTGCCAGCAGTTACTCGAGGGAGACCCAGTACTTC; CDR3 protein: CASSYSRETQYF
V gene: TRBV6-1; D gene: TRBD2; J gene: TRBJ2-5; clone size: NA; CDR3 DNA: TGTGCCAGCAGTGATGATACTAGCGGGAGCAAGACCCAGTACTTC; CDR3 protein: CASSDDTSGSKTQYF
V gene: TRBV7-3; D gene: NA; J gene: TRBJ2-1; clone size: NA; CDR3 DNA: TGTGCCAGCAGCGGAACTAGGTCCGCCAAGCACAATGAGCAGTTCTTC; CDR3 protein: CASSGTRSAKHNEQFF
V gene: TRBV5-6; D gene: TRBD2; J gene: TRBJ2-7; clone size: NA; CDR3 DNA: TGTGCCAGCAGCTTAGGGACTAGCGGCTACGAGCAGTACTTC; CDR3 protein: CASSLGTSGYEQYF
V gene: TRBV7-9; D gene: NA; J gene: TRBJ2-7; clone size: NA; CDR3 DNA: TGTGCCAGCAGCCCGTTAACCGGGGACGAGCAGTACTTC; CDR3 protein: CASSPLTGDEQYF
V gene: TRBV6-5; D gene: NA; J gene: TRBJ2-5; clone size: few; CDR3 DNA: TGTGCCAGCAGTATCGGGACTTTCGAGACCCAGTACTTC; CDR3 protein: CASSIGTFETQYF
V gene: TRBV27; D gene: NA; J gene: TRBJ2-5; clone size: NA; CDR3 DNA: TGTGCCAGCAGTTTGTTCTCACACGAGACCCAGTACTTC; CDR3 protein: CASSLFSHETQYF
V gene: TRBV5-1; D gene: NA; J gene: TRBJ2-7; clone size: NA; CDR3 DNA: TGCGCCAGCAGCGCAGACAGTATCCTCCACGAGCAGTACTTC; CDR3 protein: CASSADSILHEQYF
V gene: TRBV18; D gene: TRBD1; J gene: TRBJ1-1; clone size: NA; CDR3 DNA: TGTGCCAGCTCACTACTCGAGACAGGGGGCTTAACTGAAGCTTTCTTT; CDR3 protein: CASSLLETGGLTEAFF
V gene: TRBV6-1; D gene: NA; J gene: TRBJ2-7; clone size: few; CDR3 DNA: TGTGCCAGCAGTGAACACAGAACCTACGAGCAGTACTTC; CDR3 protein: CASSEHRTYEQYF
V gene: TRBV5-1; D gene: TRBD1; J gene: TRBJ1-4; clone size: NA; CDR3 DNA: TGCGCCAGCAGCAAGGGACAGGGGCGGACCCCCGACGAAAAACTGTTTTTT; CDR3 protein: CASSKGQGRTPDEKLFF
V gene: TRBV11-1; D gene: NA; J gene: TRBJ2-2; clone size: once; CDR3 DNA: TGTGCCAGCAGCTGGGGCCAGACGGGGAACACCGGGGAGCTGTTTTTT; CDR3 protein: CASSWGQTGNTGELFF
V gene: TRBV6-4; D gene: NA; J gene: TRBJ1-4; clone size: NA; CDR3 DNA: TGTGCCACCTCGGACAGCGCTAATGAAAAACTGTTTTTT; CDR3 protein: CATSDSANEKLFF
V gene: TRBV9; D gene: TRBD2; J gene: TRBJ2-1; clone size: NA; CDR3 DNA: TGTGCCAGCAGCCCGGGGACTAGCGACAATGAGCAGTTCTTC; CDR3 protein: CASSPGTSDNEQFF
V gene: TRBV10-3; D gene: NA; J gene: TRBJ1-5; clone size: few; CDR3 DNA: TGTGCCATCAGGAATGACCTAGGCAATCAGCCCCAGCATTTT; CDR3 protein: CAIRNDLGNQPQHF
V gene: TRBV2; D gene: TRBD2; J gene: TRBJ2-2; clone size: NA; CDR3 DNA: TGTGCCAGCATCCGACTAGCGGGAGAGAACACCGGGGAGCTGTTTTTT; CDR3 protein: CASIRLAGENTGELFF
V gene: TRBV4-1; D gene: NA; J gene: TRBJ1-5; clone size: NA; CDR3 DNA: TGCGCCAGCAGCCCCCATATCTCAGGGCGAAATCAGCCCCAGCATTTT; CDR3 protein: CASSPHISGRNQPQHF
V gene: TRBV9; D gene: TRBD2; J gene: TRBJ2-1; clone size: NA; CDR3 DNA: TGTGCCAGCAGCGAAGGACTAGCGGGAGTACTTATCAATGAGCAGTTCTTC; CDR3 protein: CASSEGLAGVLINEQFF
V gene: TRBV4-2; D gene: NA; J gene: TRBJ2-1; clone size: NA; CDR3 DNA: TGTGCCAGCAGCCATCTCTACGAATCCTACAATGAGCAGTTCTTC; CDR3 protein: CASSHLYESYNEQFF
V gene: TRBV7-2; D gene: TRBD2; J gene: TRBJ2-1; clone size: NA; CDR3 DNA: TGTGCCAGCAGCTTAGCGACTAGCTTTAGGGGTGAGCAGTTCTTC; CDR3 protein: CASSLATSFRGEQFF
V gene: TRBV7-3; D gene: TRBD1; J gene: TRBJ1-1; clone size: NA; CDR3 DNA: TGTGCCAGCGGGGACAGTAACACTGAAGCTTTCTTT; CDR3 protein: CASGDSNTEAFF
V gene: TRBV5-4; D gene: NA; J gene: TRBJ1-1; clone size: NA; CDR3 DNA: TGTGCCAGCATTAGCAAGGGGTATCTTGCTACTGAAGCTTTCTTT; CDR3 protein: CASISKGYLATEAFF